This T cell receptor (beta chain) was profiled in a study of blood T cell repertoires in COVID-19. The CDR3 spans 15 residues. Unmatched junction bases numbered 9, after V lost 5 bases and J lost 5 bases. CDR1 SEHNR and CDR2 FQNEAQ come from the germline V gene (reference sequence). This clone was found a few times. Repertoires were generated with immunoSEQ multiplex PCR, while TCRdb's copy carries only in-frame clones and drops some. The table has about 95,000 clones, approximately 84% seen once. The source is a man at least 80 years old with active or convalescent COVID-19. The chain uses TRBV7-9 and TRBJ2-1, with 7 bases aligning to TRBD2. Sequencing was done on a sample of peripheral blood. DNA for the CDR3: TGTGCCAGCAGCCCAAAGACTAGCACCCACAATGAGCAGTTCTTC. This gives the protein CASSPKTSTHNEQFF.